Below are 8 T cell receptor beta chains sequenced from a single sample in a study of T cells in Graves' hyperthyroidism and ophthalmopathy. Amplification of TCR beta CDR3 regions used RNA as the template. RT-PCR in the first round (using the HTBI primer set) targeted the TCR CDR3. TCRdb processed the multiplex PCR reads anew with MiXCR; each CDR3 protein has one entry. Among around 600,000 distinct CDR3 sequences listed, 14% were seen once. Sequenced material: blood. The receptor source for this set is a woman aged 45-65 years with Graves' ophthalmopathy.

This clonotype came up a few times. The V and J genes are TRBV28 and TRBJ1-4; D unresolved. CDR3 length: 15 residues. Germline CDR1 reads MDHEN; CDR2 reads SYDVKM. V shed 5 bases and J shed 4 bases, with 14 bases lying between them. CDR3 sequence (DNA): TGTGCCAGCAGTCCCCGGGCCGGGTATAATGAAAAACTGTTTTTT. Translating it yields CASSPRAGYNEKLFF.

On this clonotype itself: At one end, the junction sequence differs from germline, possibly due to a read error. This chain uses TRBV7-7 with TRBJ2-1; a weak D match, TRBD2 (6 bases). Per germline, CDR1 SSHAT and CDR2 FNYEAQ (reference sequence). CDR3 length equals 15 residues. The CDR3 sequence: CASSQGTAVYNEQFF. The DNA of the CDR3 is TGTGCTAGCAGCCAAGGGACTGCCGTGTACAATGAGCAGTTCTTC.

The genes are TRBV27 and TRBJ2-7; 8 bases are shared with TRBD2. This CDR3 is built from 15 residues. The V and J ends lost 2 bases and 2 bases, in that order; junction bases with no gene match: 5. The germline V gene has CDR1 MNHEY and CDR2 SMNVEV (reference sequence). The CDR3 protein is CASSLGGAGAYEQYF. In nucleotides, the CDR3 is TGTGCCAGCAGTTTAGGGGGAGCGGGAGCCTACGAGCAGTACTTC.

This clonotype occurred many times. The chain has TRBV11-2 and TRBJ2-5; 7 nucleotides match TRBD2. With 0 bases clipped from V and 2 bases from J, the junction kept 9 bases outside the gene matches. The CDR3 has 17 residues. Per the germline V gene, CDR1 is SGHAT and CDR2 is FQNNGV. The CDR3 sequence is CASSLDWGKRDQETQYF. In DNA, the CDR3 is TGTGCCAGCAGCTTAGATTGGGGCAAGCGGGATCAAGAGACCCAGTACTTC.

This clonotype has more than one count but fewer than ten. The gene calls are TRBV3-1 and TRBJ2-1, with 10 positions matching TRBD1. The junction had 11 bases not matched to a gene; V was cut back by 1 base and J by 8 bases. Germline CDR1 and CDR2: LGHDT and YNNKEL (reference sequence). The CDR3 contains 17 residues. This CDR3 reads CASSQGLLGQGHYEQFF. The CDR3 nucleotides are TGTGCCAGCAGCCAAGGCCTACTGGGACAGGGGCATTATGAGCAGTTCTTC.

The table lists this clonotype with a few counts. The J gene is TRBJ2-3, the V gene TRBV9; 12 bases agree with TRBD2. This CDR3 region has 16 residues. The J segment lost 4 bases and the V segment lost 4 bases, leaving 7 bases of the junction unmatched. In germline, CDR1 is SGDLS, CDR2 YYNGEE. The chain's CDR3 is CASSPGLAGWADTQYF. The CDR3 nucleotides are TGTGCCAGCAGCCCTGGACTAGCGGGATGGGCAGATACGCAGTATTTT.

This clonotype was picked up a small number of times. The rearrangement uses TRBV19 and TRBJ1-1; 9 nucleotides align to TRBD1. Germline CDR1 and CDR2: LNHDA and SQIVND (reference sequence). After removal of 4 bases from V and 6 bases from J, the junction contained 12 bases not matched to a gene. The CDR3 is 16 amino acids. The CDR3 bases are TGTGCCAGTAGTAGCCGGGACAGGGCCCAGGGCCCTGAAGCTTTCTTT. Its translation: CASSSRDRAQGPEAFF.

This clonotype was found once. This chain connects TRBV14 to TRBJ2-3; TRBD1 agrees at 9 bases. The trim removed 5 bases at V and 2 bases at J, leaving 8 bases unmatched. This CDR3 contains 16 residues. Germline CDR1 and CDR2: SGHDN and FVKESK. This CDR3 reads CASSTRTGVTTDTQYF. CDR3 nucleotide sequence: TGTGCCAGCAGCACCCGGACAGGGGTGACCACAGATACGCAGTATTTT.